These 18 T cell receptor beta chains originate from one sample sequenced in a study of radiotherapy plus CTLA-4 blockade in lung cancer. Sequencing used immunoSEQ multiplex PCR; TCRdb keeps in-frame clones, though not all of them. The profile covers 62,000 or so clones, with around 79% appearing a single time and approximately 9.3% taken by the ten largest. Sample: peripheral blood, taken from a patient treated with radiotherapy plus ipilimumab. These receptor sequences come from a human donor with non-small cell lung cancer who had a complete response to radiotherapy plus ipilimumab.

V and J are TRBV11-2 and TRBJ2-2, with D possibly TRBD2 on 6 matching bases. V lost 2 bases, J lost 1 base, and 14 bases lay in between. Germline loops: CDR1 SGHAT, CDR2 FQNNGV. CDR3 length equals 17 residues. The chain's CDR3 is CASSLQPRGRNTGELFF. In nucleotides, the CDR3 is TGTGCCAGCAGCTTACAGCCGCGGGGCCGGAACACCGGGGAGCTGTTTTTT.

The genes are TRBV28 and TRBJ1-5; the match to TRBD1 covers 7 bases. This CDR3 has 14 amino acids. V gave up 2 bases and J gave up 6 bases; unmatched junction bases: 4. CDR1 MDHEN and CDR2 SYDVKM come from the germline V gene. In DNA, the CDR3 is TGTGCCAGCAGTTTAGAGGGGGCGCCTCAGCCCCAGCATTTT. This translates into CASSLEGAPQPQHF.

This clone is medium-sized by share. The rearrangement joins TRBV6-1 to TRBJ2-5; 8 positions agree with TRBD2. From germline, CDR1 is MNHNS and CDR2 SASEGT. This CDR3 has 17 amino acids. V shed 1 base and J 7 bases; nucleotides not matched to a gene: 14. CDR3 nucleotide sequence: TGTGCCAGCAGTGAAGATAGTAGCGGGGATCCCCGGGGGACCCAGTACTTC. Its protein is CASSEDSSGDPRGTQYF.

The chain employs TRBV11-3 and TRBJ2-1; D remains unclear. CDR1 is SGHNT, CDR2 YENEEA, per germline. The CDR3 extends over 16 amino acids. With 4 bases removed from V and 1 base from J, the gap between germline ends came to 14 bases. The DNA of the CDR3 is TGTGCCAGCAGCTCGTCCTTTGTATTTTCCTACAATGAGCAGTTCTTC. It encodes CASSSSFVFSYNEQFF.

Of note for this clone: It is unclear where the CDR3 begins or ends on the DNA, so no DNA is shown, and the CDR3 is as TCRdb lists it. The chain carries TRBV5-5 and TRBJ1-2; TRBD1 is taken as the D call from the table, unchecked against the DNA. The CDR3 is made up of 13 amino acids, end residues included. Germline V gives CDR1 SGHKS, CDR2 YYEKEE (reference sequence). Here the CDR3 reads CASSLVFGQGATF.

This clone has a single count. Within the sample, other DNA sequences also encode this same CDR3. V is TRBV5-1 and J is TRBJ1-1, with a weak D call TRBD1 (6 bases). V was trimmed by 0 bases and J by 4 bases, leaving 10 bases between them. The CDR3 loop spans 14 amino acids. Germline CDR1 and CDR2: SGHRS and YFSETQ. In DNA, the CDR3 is TGCGCCAGCAGCTTGGAGGGGGGAGGCACTGAAGCTTTCTTT. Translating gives CASSLEGGGTEAFF.

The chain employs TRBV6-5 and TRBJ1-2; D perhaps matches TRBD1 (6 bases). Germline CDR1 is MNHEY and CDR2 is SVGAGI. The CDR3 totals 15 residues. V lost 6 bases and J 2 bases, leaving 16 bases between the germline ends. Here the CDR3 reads CASSPISQGNYGYTF. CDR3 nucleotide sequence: TGTGCCAGCAGCCCAATATCTCAGGGGAACTATGGCTACACCTTC.

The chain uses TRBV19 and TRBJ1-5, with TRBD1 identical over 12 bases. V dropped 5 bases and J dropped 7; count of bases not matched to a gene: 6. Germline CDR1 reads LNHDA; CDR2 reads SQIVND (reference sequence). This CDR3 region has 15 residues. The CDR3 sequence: CASSQGQGAWQPQHF. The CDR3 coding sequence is TGTGCCAGTAGTCAGGGACAGGGGGCTTGGCAGCCCCAGCATTTT.

Written as DNA, the CDR3 is TGCGCCAGCAGCTTGGCTAGCCGGGCGGGCCAAGAGACCCAGTACTTC. Protein product: CASSLASRAGQETQYF. The rearrangement joins TRBV5-1 to TRBJ2-5; weak D call: TRBD2 (5 bases). Germline V gives CDR1 SGHRS, CDR2 YFSETQ. This CDR3 is 16 amino acids long. The ends were cut back, 0 bases at V and 1 base at J, with 13 bases in the middle.

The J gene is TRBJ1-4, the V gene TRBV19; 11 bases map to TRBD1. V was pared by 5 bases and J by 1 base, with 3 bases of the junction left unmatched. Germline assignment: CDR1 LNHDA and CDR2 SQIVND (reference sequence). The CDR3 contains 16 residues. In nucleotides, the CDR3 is TGTGCCAGTAGTGCGGACAGGGGGCTAACTAATGAAAAACTGTTTTTT. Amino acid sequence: CASSADRGLTNEKLFF.

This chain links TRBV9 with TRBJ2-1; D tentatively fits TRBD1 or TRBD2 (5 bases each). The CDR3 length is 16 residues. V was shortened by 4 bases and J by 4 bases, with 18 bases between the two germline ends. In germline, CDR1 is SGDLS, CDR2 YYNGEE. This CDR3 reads CASSPPGTAGYNEQFF. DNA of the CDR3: TGTGCCAGCAGCCCTCCCGGGACCGCCGGGTACAATGAGCAGTTCTTC.

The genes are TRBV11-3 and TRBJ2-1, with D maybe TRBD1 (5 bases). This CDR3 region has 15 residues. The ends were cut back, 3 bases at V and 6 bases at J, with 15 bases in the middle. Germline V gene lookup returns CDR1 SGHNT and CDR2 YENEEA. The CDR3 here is CASSLSAGQGNEQFF. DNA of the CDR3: TGTGCCAGCAGCTTGTCAGCTGGGCAGGGCAATGAGCAGTTCTTC.

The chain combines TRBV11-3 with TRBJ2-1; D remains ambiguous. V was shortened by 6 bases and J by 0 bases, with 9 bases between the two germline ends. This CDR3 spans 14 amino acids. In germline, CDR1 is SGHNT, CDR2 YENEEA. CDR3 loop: CASRPRGSYNEQFF. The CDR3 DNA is TGTGCCAGCAGGCCCCGAGGCTCCTACAATGAGCAGTTCTTC.

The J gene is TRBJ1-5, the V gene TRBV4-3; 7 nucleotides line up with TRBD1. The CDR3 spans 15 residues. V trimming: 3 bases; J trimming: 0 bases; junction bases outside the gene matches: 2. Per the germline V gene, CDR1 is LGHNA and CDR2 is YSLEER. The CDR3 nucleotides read TGCGCCAGCAGCCAGGACAGGTATAGCAATCAGCCCCAGCATTTT. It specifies CASSQDRYSNQPQHF.

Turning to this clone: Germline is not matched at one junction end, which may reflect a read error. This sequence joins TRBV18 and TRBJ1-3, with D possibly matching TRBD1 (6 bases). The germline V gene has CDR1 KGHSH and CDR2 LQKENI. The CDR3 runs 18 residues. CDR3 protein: CASSSWSYRATLETPYDF. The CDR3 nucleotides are TGTGCCAGCTCATCGTGGTCTTACAGGGCAACTCTGGAAACACCATATGATTTT.

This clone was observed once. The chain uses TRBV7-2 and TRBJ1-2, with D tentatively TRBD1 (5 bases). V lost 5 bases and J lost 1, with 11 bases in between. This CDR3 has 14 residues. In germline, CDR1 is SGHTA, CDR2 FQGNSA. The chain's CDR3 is CASSPGRNNYGYTF. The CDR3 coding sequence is TGTGCCAGCAGCCCGGGACGGAATAACTATGGCTACACCTTC.

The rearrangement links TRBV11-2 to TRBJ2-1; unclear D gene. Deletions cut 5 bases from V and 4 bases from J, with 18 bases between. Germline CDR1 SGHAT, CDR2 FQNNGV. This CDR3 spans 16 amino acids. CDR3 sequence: CASSIPFVGKYNEQFF. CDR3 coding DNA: TGTGCCAGCAGCATTCCCTTCGTTGGAAAGTACAATGAGCAGTTCTTC.

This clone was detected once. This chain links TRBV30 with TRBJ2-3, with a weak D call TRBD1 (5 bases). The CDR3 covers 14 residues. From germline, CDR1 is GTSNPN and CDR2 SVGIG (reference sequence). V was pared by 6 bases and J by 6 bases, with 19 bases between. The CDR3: CACLPPYRQDTQYF. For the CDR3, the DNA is TGTGCCTGCCTGCCCCCATACCGACAGGATACGCAGTATTTT.